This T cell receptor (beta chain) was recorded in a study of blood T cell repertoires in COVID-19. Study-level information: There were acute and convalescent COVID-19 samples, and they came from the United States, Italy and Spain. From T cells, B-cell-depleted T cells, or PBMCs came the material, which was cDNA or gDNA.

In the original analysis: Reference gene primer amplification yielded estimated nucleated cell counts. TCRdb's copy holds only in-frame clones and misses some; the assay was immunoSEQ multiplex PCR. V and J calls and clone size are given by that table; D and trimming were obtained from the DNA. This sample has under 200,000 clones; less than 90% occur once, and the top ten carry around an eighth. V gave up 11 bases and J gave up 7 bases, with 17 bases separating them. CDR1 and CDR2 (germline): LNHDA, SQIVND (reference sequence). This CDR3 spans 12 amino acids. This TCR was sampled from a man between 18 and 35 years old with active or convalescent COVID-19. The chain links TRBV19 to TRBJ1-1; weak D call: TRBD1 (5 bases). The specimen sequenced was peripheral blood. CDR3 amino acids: CALRTRGDEAFF. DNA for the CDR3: TGTGCCCTACGGACACGGGGGGATGAAGCTTTCTTT.